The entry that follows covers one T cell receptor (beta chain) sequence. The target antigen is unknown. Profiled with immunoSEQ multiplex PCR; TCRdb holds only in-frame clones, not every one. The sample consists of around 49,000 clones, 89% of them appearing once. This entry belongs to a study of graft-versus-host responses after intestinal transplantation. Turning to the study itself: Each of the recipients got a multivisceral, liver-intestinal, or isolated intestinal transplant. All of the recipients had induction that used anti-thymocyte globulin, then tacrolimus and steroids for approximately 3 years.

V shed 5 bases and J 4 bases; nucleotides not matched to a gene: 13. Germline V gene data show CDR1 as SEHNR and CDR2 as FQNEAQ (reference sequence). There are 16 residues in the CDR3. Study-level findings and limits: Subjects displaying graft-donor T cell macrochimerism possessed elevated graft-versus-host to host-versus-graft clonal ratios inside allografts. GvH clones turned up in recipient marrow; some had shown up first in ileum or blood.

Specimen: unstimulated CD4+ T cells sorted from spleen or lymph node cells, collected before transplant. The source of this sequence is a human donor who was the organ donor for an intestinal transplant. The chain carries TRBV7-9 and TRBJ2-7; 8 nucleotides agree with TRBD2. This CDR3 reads CASSRRGGLGLYEQYF. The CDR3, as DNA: TGTGCCAGCAGCCGCCGGGGGGGGTTGGGTTTGTACGAGCAGTACTTC. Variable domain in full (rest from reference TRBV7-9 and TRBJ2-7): DTGVSQNPRHKITKRGQNVTFRCDPISEHNRLYWYRQTLGQGPEFLTYFQNEAQLEKSRLLSDRFSAERPKGSFSTLEIQRTEQGDSAMYLCASSRRGGLGLYEQYFGPGTRLTVT.